The clone carrying this TCR beta chain came up a few times. Enrollment of patients from Seattle took place during active infection, with longitudinal follow-up. The data originate from a study of blood T cell repertoires in COVID-19. The germline V and J ends were trimmed by 4 bases and 6 bases, with 12 bases remaining between them. The CDR3 is made up of 12 amino acids. Germline V gene lookup returns CDR1 SQVTM and CDR2 ANQGSEA. In the original workflow: Amplified reference gene primers provided the basis for estimating nucleated cell counts. Using immunoSEQ multiplex PCR, the repertoire was profiled, and TCRdb retains in-frame clones only, with some absent. V, J and clone size are those of that table, while D and trimming were read from the DNA. Among some 200,000 clones, about 88% were seen once, and the ten largest hold roughly a sixth.

The J gene is TRBJ1-1, the V gene TRBV29-1, with D maybe TRBD1 (5 bases). Specimen: peripheral blood. This TCR was recovered from a man aged 50-59 years with COVID-19, enrolled during active disease. The CDR3 DNA sequence: TGCAGCGTTGCCCAGGGTCGGGCTGAAGCTTTCTTT. It encodes CSVAQGRAEAFF.